One and the same sample provided the 30 T cell receptor beta chains below, sequenced in a study of T cell responses to AZD1222 COVID-19 vaccine. Only in-frame clones appear in the TCRdb table, and some are missing; sequencing was by immunoSEQ multiplex PCR. The table includes 100,000 to 150,000 clones, roughly 87% detected once. The sample in question was peripheral blood, obtained on day 0 of AZD1222 vaccination. The receptors originated from an adult in good health.

The rearrangement links TRBV7-9 to TRBJ2-3; D unclear. The CDR3 length is 14 residues. Germline CDR1 and CDR2: SEHNR and FQNEAQ (reference sequence). Trimming left V 1 base short and J 1 base short, with 6 bases between. CDR3: CASSLGRGTDTQYF. DNA for the CDR3: TGTGCCAGCAGCTTAGGAAGGGGCACAGATACGCAGTATTTT. Using reference TRBV7-9 and TRBJ2-3 for the parts outside the CDR3, the full variable domain is DTGVSQNPRHKITKRGQNVTFRCDPISEHNRLYWYRQTLGQGPEFLTYFQNEAQLEKSRLLSDRFSAERPKGSFSTLEIQRTEQGDSAMYLCASSLGRGTDTQYFGPGTRLTVL.

The chain combines TRBV18 with TRBJ1-6; 7 bases map to TRBD1. The ends lost 5 bases at V and 10 bases at J; junction bases unmatched: 8. CDR1 KGHSH and CDR2 LQKENI come from the germline V gene. This CDR3 region has 14 residues. CDR3 region: CASSSTGAGSPLHF. As DNA, the CDR3 is TGTGCCAGCTCATCTACAGGGGCCGGATCACCCCTCCACTTT.

V is TRBV12-3 or TRBV12-4 and J is TRBJ1-6; no reliable D call. The V gene lost 3 bases and the J gene lost 13 bases, with 7 bases spanning the gap. The CDR3 contains 11 residues. The CDR3 DNA reads as TGTGCCAGCAGTTTCCGTGGTCCCCTCCACTTT. The encoded protein is CASSFRGPLHF.

This clone appeared a few times. The rearrangement joins TRBV7-2 to TRBJ1-6, with D hard to call. Germline CDR1 SGHTA, CDR2 FQGNSA. V shed 1 base and J shed 8 bases, with 6 bases lying between them. The CDR3 loop spans 13 amino acids. In DNA, the CDR3 is TGTGCCAGCAGCTTAGAAAGGGATTCACCCCTCCACTTT. It encodes CASSLERDSPLHF.

This clone has a handful of counts. The V call is TRBV3-1 (or the pseudogene TRBV3-2), the J call TRBJ2-3; 13 bases map to TRBD2. The germline V gene has CDR1 LGHDT and CDR2 YNNKEL (reference sequence). V lost 6 bases to trimming and J lost 3 bases; unmatched junction nucleotides: 6. The CDR3 contains 16 residues. The CDR3 bases are TGTGCCAGCAGTCAGACTAGCGGGGGGAGGACAGATACGCAGTATTTT. This gives the protein CASSQTSGGRTDTQYF.

This clone was counted once. Other nucleotide sequences in the sample specify the same CDR3. The chain carries TRBV29-1 and TRBJ2-5; TRBD1 agrees at 8 bases. V lost 6 bases, J lost 5 bases, and 5 bases stayed unmatched. The CDR3 spans 12 residues. In germline, CDR1 is SQVTM, CDR2 ANQGSEA. This CDR3 reads CSVDRGRETQYF. For the CDR3, the DNA is TGCAGCGTCGACAGGGGACGGGAGACCCAGTACTTC.

This chain connects TRBV11-2 to TRBJ2-2, with 10 positions matching TRBD2. V dropped 6 bases and J dropped 7; count of bases not matched to a gene: 11. This CDR3 has 16 amino acids. The germline gives CDR1 SGHAT, CDR2 FQNNGV. CDR3 in DNA: TGTGCCAGCAGAACCGGGACTAGCGTGTTGGGCGGGGAGCTGTTTTTT. Protein sequence: CASRTGTSVLGGELFF. Looking up the rest from reference TRBV11-2 and TRBJ2-2 gives the full variable domain: EAGVAQSPRYKIIEKRQSVAFWCNPISGHATLYWYQQILGQGPKLLIQFQNNGVVDDSQLPKDRFSAERLKGVDSTLKIQPAKLEDSAVYLCASRTGTSVLGGELFFGEGSRLTVL.

This rearrangement joins TRBV10-3 to TRBJ2-3; no definite D call. Germline V CDR1 and CDR2: ENHRY, SYGVKD. The CDR3 length is 12 residues. The V gene lost 3 bases and the J gene lost 6 bases, with 7 bases spanning the gap. CDR3 coding DNA: TGTGCCATCAGTGACCGGGCCGATACGCAGTATTTT. Translated, it gives CAISDRADTQYF.

The rearrangement uses TRBV14 and TRBJ1-6; 8 bases fit TRBD1. CDR3 length equals 15 residues. CDR1 and CDR2 from the germline V gene are SGHDN and FVKESK. V lost 4 bases to trimming and J lost 7 bases; unmatched junction nucleotides: 6. CDR3 loop: CASSRQDRGNSPLHF. In DNA form, the CDR3 reads TGTGCCAGCAGCCGACAAGACAGGGGAAATTCACCCCTCCACTTT. Full variable domain (rest looked up from reference TRBV14 and TRBJ1-6): EAGVTQFPSHSVIEKGQTVTLRCDPISGHDNLYWYRRVMGKEIKFLLHFVKESKQDESGMPNNRFLAERTGGTYSTLKVQPAELEDSGVYFCASSRQDRGNSPLHFGNGTRLTVT.

The chain employs TRBV4-2 and TRBJ1-6; TRBD1 might be the D (5 bases). Trimming took 1 base from V and 0 from J, leaving 13 bases between them. CDR3 length: 18 amino acids. The germline gives CDR1 LGHNA, CDR2 YNFKEQ. The CDR3 nucleotides read TGTGCCAGCAGCCAAGTAGCCCCAGGGAGCTCCTATAATTCACCCCTCCACTTT. It specifies CASSQVAPGSSYNSPLHF.

The rearrangement links TRBV7-9 to TRBJ2-7; 7 bases match TRBD2. Germline V gene data show CDR1 as SEHNR and CDR2 as FQNEAQ (reference sequence). There are 16 residues in the CDR3. The trim removed 1 base at V and 0 bases at J, leaving 6 bases unmatched. CDR3 bases: TGTGCCAGCAGCTTAGGGGAGGGACGGCGCTCCTACGAGCAGTACTTC. Its translation is CASSLGEGRRSYEQYF.

Only a few counts were recorded for this clone. The chain is built from TRBV5-4 and TRBJ2-7, with 9 bases matching TRBD2. Germline V CDR1 and CDR2: SGHNT, YYREEE (reference sequence). The CDR3 extends over 14 amino acids. With 0 bases clipped from V and 6 bases from J, the junction kept 4 bases outside the gene matches. As DNA, the CDR3 is TGTGCCAGCAGCTTGGCGTCTAGCGGGACCGAGCAGTACTTC. It encodes CASSLASSGTEQYF.

In its sample, this clone was seen once. CDR3 DNA sequence: TGTGCCAGCAGTTCCAGGGGATCGGGCAATCAGCCCCAGCATTTT. Protein product: CASSSRGSGNQPQHF. V usage is TRBV27 and J usage is TRBJ1-5; perhaps TRBD1 as D (6 bases). The V end was cut by 4 bases, the J end by 2 bases, with 12 bases between. CDR3 length: 15 residues. Germline-derived CDR1 and CDR2 are MNHEY and SMNVEV (reference sequence).

The CDR3 DNA sequence: TGTGCCAGCAGTTTGGGAAGACAGGGGGCAACGGCCTACAATGAGCAGTTCTTC. Protein sequence: CASSLGRQGATAYNEQFF. The chain carries TRBV27 and TRBJ2-1, with TRBD1 matching 10 bases. Unmatched junction bases numbered 10, after V lost 3 bases and J lost 2 bases. Germline assignment: CDR1 MNHEY and CDR2 SMNVEV (reference sequence). This CDR3 is built from 18 residues.

The V call is TRBV6-2 or TRBV6-3, the J call TRBJ1-4, with 7 positions matching TRBD1. The CDR3 totals 18 residues. Per the germline V gene, CDR1 is MNHEY and CDR2 is SVGEGT. V dropped 2 bases and J dropped 4; count of bases not matched to a gene: 13. CDR3 nucleotide sequence: TGTGCCAGCAGTTACCGGTGGGGCACAGGGGCGATTAATGAAAAACTGTTTTTT. Protein product: CASSYRWGTGAINEKLFF.

The J gene is TRBJ1-2, the V gene TRBV5-1; possibly TRBD1 for D (6 bases). Germline values: CDR1 SGHRS, CDR2 YFSETQ. The CDR3 length is 14 residues. V was trimmed by 4 bases and J by 4 bases, leaving 14 bases between them. CDR3 residues: CASSVYRAGYGYTF. The CDR3 DNA sequence: TGCGCCAGCAGCGTTTACAGGGCGGGCTATGGCTACACCTTC.

The V and J genes are TRBV3-1 (or the pseudogene TRBV3-2) and TRBJ1-1; D is perhaps TRBD1 (5 bases). Germline-derived CDR1 and CDR2 are LGHDT and YNNKEL (reference sequence). CDR3 length equals 15 residues. V lost 4 bases and J 1 base, leaving 13 bases between the germline ends. DNA for the CDR3: TGTGCCAGCAGCCTCCCGGGACGGAAGAACACTGAAGCTTTCTTT. It yields the protein CASSLPGRKNTEAFF.

V usage is TRBV30 and J usage is TRBJ1-4; D is unresolved. Per the germline V gene, CDR1 is GTSNPN and CDR2 is SVGIG (reference sequence). V was shortened by 3 bases and J by 10 bases, with 15 bases between the two germline ends. This CDR3 is 13 amino acids long. CDR3 amino acids: CAWSPLEGGKLFF. The CDR3 DNA follows: TGTGCCTGGAGCCCCCTGGAGGGAGGAAAACTGTTTTTT. Based on the CDR3 plus reference TRBV30 and TRBJ1-4, the full variable domain is SQTIHQWPATLVQPVGSPLSLECTVEGTSNPNLYWYRQAAGRGLQLLFYSVGIGQISSEVPQNLSASRPQDRQFILSSKKLLLSDSGFYLCAWSPLEGGKLFFGSGTQLSVL.

V gene TRBV6-1 combines with J gene TRBJ2-7; unclear D gene. The V gene's germline CDR1 is MNHNS and CDR2 SASEGT. This CDR3 comprises 14 residues. The V and J ends lost 1 base and 3 bases respectively, with 10 bases between them. The CDR3 region is CASSEDGRGYEQYF. The CDR3 DNA sequence: TGTGCCAGCAGTGAAGACGGCAGAGGCTACGAGCAGTACTTC.

This chain links TRBV6-5 with TRBJ1-5, with a possible D match to TRBD1 (5 bases). The V end was cut by 4 bases, the J end by 9 bases, with 10 bases between. The CDR3 covers 12 residues. Germline V gene lookup returns CDR1 MNHEY and CDR2 SVGAGI. In DNA form, the CDR3 reads TGTGCCAGCAGTTGGACTGGGGGGCCCCAGCATTTT. Translation: CASSWTGGPQHF.

V is TRBV14 and J is TRBJ2-7; D not resolved. Germline values: CDR1 SGHDN, CDR2 FVKESK. V gave up 4 bases and J gave up 3 bases, with 10 bases separating them. The CDR3 covers 13 residues. CDR3 sequence reads: CASSPGRYYEQYF. The DNA of the CDR3 is TGTGCCAGCAGCCCTGGACGGTACTACGAGCAGTACTTC.

The chain is built from TRBV7-9 and TRBJ1-1; tentative D call: TRBD1 (5 bases). Germline CDR1 is SEHNR and CDR2 is FQNEAQ (reference sequence). This CDR3 comprises 17 residues. V shed 5 bases and J shed 0 bases, with 19 bases lying between them. The CDR3 protein is CASSPPTVSRMNTEAFF. The DNA for the CDR3 is TGTGCCAGCAGCCCACCGACAGTATCACGGATGAACACTGAAGCTTTCTTT.

The chain carries TRBV6-5 and TRBJ2-7; D might be TRBD1 or TRBD2, each matching 5 bases. Per germline, CDR1 MNHEY and CDR2 SVGAGI. This CDR3 spans 15 amino acids. V was pared by 7 bases and J by 2 bases, with 18 bases between. The CDR3 loop is CASTRVIRDPYEQYF. CDR3 bases: TGTGCCAGCACCCGCGTCATCAGGGACCCCTACGAGCAGTACTTC.

The genes are TRBV28 and TRBJ1-3; D is uncertain. The germline V and J ends were trimmed by 5 bases and 0 bases, with 17 bases remaining between them. There are 17 residues in the CDR3. Germline loops: CDR1 MDHEN, CDR2 SYDVKM. CDR3 region: CASSAPHNIDSGNTIYF. The CDR3 coding sequence is TGTGCCAGCAGTGCCCCCCATAACATTGACTCTGGAAACACCATATATTTT.

This clone was counted once. The CDR3 DNA follows: TGTGCCAGCAGCTCACAGGGGGCATTTGGCTACACCTTC. Protein sequence: CASSSQGAFGYTF. J is TRBJ1-2 and V is TRBV7-3, with 9 bases fitting TRBD1. In germline, CDR1 is SGHTA, CDR2 FQGTGA. The CDR3 is 13 amino acids. Trimming cost V 4 bases and J 7 bases; bases outside gene matches: 4.

In its sample, this clone was seen a few times. The chain employs TRBV28 and TRBJ2-7, with TRBD2 as a possible D gene (5 bases). CDR3 size: 18 residues. Germline CDR1 reads MDHEN; CDR2 reads SYDVKM. Trimming shortened V by 3 bases and J by 0 bases, and 21 bases separated the two germline ends. The CDR3 loop is CASSFTLMDFQSSYEQYF. CDR3 coding DNA: TGTGCCAGCAGTTTTACCCTCATGGACTTCCAGAGCTCCTACGAGCAGTACTTC.

This rearrangement joins TRBV30 to TRBJ1-2, with D maybe TRBD1 (6 bases). The germline gives CDR1 GTSNPN, CDR2 SVGIG (reference sequence). The V end lost 4 bases, the J end lost 3 bases, and 9 bases lay between the germline ends. The CDR3 is 12 amino acids. The CDR3, as DNA: TGTGCCTGGACCAGGACAGACTATGGCTACACCTTC. This codes for CAWTRTDYGYTF.

This chain uses TRBV19 with TRBJ2-1, with 9 bases lining up with TRBD1. The CDR3 runs to 19 residues. The V and J ends lost 5 bases and 0 bases, in that order; junction bases with no gene match: 14. Per germline, CDR1 LNHDA and CDR2 SQIVND (reference sequence). The CDR3 DNA follows: TGTGCCAGTAGTCTTCGGACAGGGGTCCCCTCGAGCTCCTACAATGAGCAGTTCTTC. Protein product: CASSLRTGVPSSSYNEQFF.

The gene calls are TRBV3-1 (or the pseudogene TRBV3-2) and TRBJ2-7, with unresolved D. The V end was cut by 0 bases, the J end by 4 bases, with 10 bases between. Germline V gene lookup returns CDR1 LGHDT and CDR2 YNNKEL (reference sequence). This CDR3 has 14 amino acids. CDR3 residues: CASSQEWDRYEQYF. In nucleotides, the CDR3 is TGTGCCAGCAGCCAAGAATGGGATAGGTACGAGCAGTACTTC.

This rearrangement joins TRBV13 to TRBJ2-7, with D possibly matching TRBD1 (6 bases). The CDR3 consists of 18 residues. Trimming pared 4 bases from V and 4 bases from J, leaving 26 bases between. Germline CDR1 PRHDT, CDR2 FYEKMQ (reference sequence). CDR3 nucleotides: TGTGCCAGCAGCTCTTCACGTAGGACAGCGGTAATAGTATACGAGCAGTACTTC. This encodes CASSSSRRTAVIVYEQYF.